Sequencing of this TCR beta chain was carried out in a study of blood T cell repertoires in COVID-19. For the study at large: Sites in the United States, Italy and Spain provided acute and convalescent COVID-19 samples. T cells, B-cell-depleted T cells, or PBMCs provided the cDNA or gDNA that served as material.

Germline V gives CDR1 ENHRY, CDR2 SYGVKD. The CDR3 consists of 13 residues. The V and J ends lost 5 bases and 5 bases, in that order; junction bases with no gene match: 3. Authors' processing steps: Researchers report that nucleated cell counts were estimated from reference gene primer amplification. The protocol was immunoSEQ multiplex PCR, while the TCRdb copy is restricted to in-frame clones and leaves out a portion. The DNA gave D and trimming, while V, J and clone size come from that table. The table lists 150,000 to 200,000 clones, around nine tenths of them singletons. Sequenced sample: peripheral blood. The sequence came from a man aged 65 to 85 with active or convalescent COVID-19. The chain carries TRBV10-3 and TRBJ2-4; 7 bases are shared with TRBD1. The CDR3 DNA is TGTGCCATCAGTTCCGGGACAGAAAACATTCAGTACTTC. It specifies CAISSGTENIQYF.